This entry concerns a single TCR beta chain. This CDR3 is built from 14 residues. Per germline, CDR1 KGHDR and CDR2 SFDVKD. Roughly 40,000 genome equivalents of blood DNA were amplified for TRB. The sample is drawn from a study of T cell clusters in autoimmune cytopenias. One tube held mixed TRB-A and TRB-B primer pools for touch-down PCR. TCRdb reprocessed the multiplex PCR reads and keeps a single row for each CDR3 protein, giving no DNA. This table holds approximately 11,000 distinct CDR3 sequences. The same sample was also used in a study of T cell repertoires in aging, cancer and after chemotherapy.

This receptor was identified in a human donor in good health. The specimen sequenced was peripheral blood. The rearrangement links TRBV24-1 to TRBJ2-5. CDR3 sequence: CATSDSAGQETQYF.